This T cell receptor (beta chain) originates from a study of blood T cell repertoires in COVID-19. At the level of the study: From the United States, Italy and Spain came samples of acute and convalescent COVID-19. T cells, B-cell-depleted T cells, or PBMCs supplied cDNA or gDNA.

As originally analysed: Scientists estimated how many nucleated cells there were by amplifying reference gene primers. The table came from immunoSEQ multiplex PCR; TCRdb's copy has only in-frame clones and leaves some out. V, J and clone size are taken as reported in that table, and D and trimming were inferred from the DNA itself. The sample yields under 200,000 clones, approximately 83% seen once. From germline, CDR1 is LNHDA and CDR2 SQIVND (reference sequence). The CDR3 is 16 amino acids. V shed 6 bases, J shed 1 base, and the junction held 1 base outside the gene matches. This chain links TRBV19 with TRBJ2-6, with 12 bases lining up with TRBD1. The sequenced material came from peripheral blood. This receptor was taken from a human donor in a cohort sampled during active COVID-19. CDR3 in DNA: TGTGCCAGTAGGGGACAGGGGGCATCTGGGGCCAACGTCCTGACTTTC. This translates into CASRGQGASGANVLTF.